The 5 T cell receptor beta chains in this list originate from one sample, sequenced in a study of T cells in Graves' hyperthyroidism and ophthalmopathy. Amplified regions were TCR beta CDR3 sequences from RNA transcripts. The TCR CDR3 first-round RT-PCR relied on the HTBI primer set. TCRdb analysed the multiplex PCR reads with MiXCR anew, one entry per CDR3 protein. The table shows around 350,000 distinct CDR3 sequences, with 15% to 20% occurring only once. The sample was blood. These receptors were taken from a woman aged 18-29 years with Graves' hyperthyroidism.

The table lists this clonotype with many counts. The CDR3 DNA is TGTGCCAGCAGCCAAGTAACTATTCGGGAGACCCAGTACTTC. Protein product: CASSQVTIRETQYF. V and J are TRBV3-1 and TRBJ2-5; D is unclear. This CDR3 comprises 14 residues. V was cut by 1 base and J by 5 bases, with 11 bases left in between. Germline V gives CDR1 LGHDT, CDR2 YNNKEL (reference sequence).

The chain joins TRBV2 to TRBJ1-1; D remains unclear. This CDR3 is 11 amino acids long. Deletions cut 11 bases from V and 2 bases from J, with 9 bases between. CDR1 is SNHLY and CDR2 is FYNNEI in the germline V gene. CDR3 sequence reads: CAGVVNTEAFF. For the CDR3, the DNA is TGTGCCGGTGTCGTCAACACTGAAGCTTTCTTT.

The rearrangement uses TRBV6-9 and TRBJ2-2, with D maybe TRBD1 (5 bases). The CDR3 totals 13 residues. Germline lookup yields CDR1 MNHGY and CDR2 SVAAGI. The V end lost 8 bases, the J end lost 7 bases, and 14 bases lay between the germline ends. CDR3 sequence: CASAPQEHGELFF. The CDR3 coding sequence is TGTGCCAGCGCCCCACAGGAACACGGGGAGCTGTTTTTT.

In its sample, this clonotype was seen many times. The V and J genes are TRBV6-1 and TRBJ1-1, with a possible D match to TRBD1 (5 bases). Trimming removed 4 bases from V and 0 bases from J, with 15 bases in between. This CDR3 has 16 residues. Germline CDR1 and CDR2: MNHNS and SASEGT. This chain's CDR3 is CASSAEETVMNTEAFF. Written as DNA, the CDR3 is TGTGCCAGCAGTGCCGAAGAGACAGTAATGAACACTGAAGCTTTCTTT.

This clonotype was picked up many times. The chain links TRBV11-2 to TRBJ2-2; TRBD1 might be the D (5 bases). The germline V gene has CDR1 SGHAT and CDR2 FQNNGV. The CDR3 has 16 residues. V was trimmed by 1 base and J by 3 bases, leaving 12 bases between them. Written as DNA, the CDR3 is TGTGCCAGCAGCTTAGGCCAGGGCTCATACACCGGGGAGCTGTTTTTT. Translated: CASSLGQGSYTGELFF.